This record covers a single TCR beta chain. The antigen is not known. The use of a sample-barcoded 5' primer and a J-beta primer mix characterized a second PCR of about 6 to 12 cycles. Each cDNA molecule carried a tag from a template-switch adaptor that contained 12 random nucleotides. Each CDR3 protein is one row after TCRdb ran MiXCR on the 5' RACE reads. Among about 970,000 distinct CDR3 sequences, roughly 51% were seen once, and the ten largest hold 20% to 25%. This sample is part of a study of blood T cells in healthy people across ages. Findings of the study overall: Donor CMV infection status was unknown, possibly confounding age-related changes in expanded clonotypes. The study found more naive CD4+ cells and higher diversity in long-lived than aged donors.

The CDR3 totals 12 residues. Germline CDR1 SGHNT, CDR2 YENEEA. Trimming removed 5 bases from V and 9 bases from J, with 8 bases in between. The V gene is TRBV11-3, the J gene TRBJ1-6; no clear D. The sequence was collected from an older woman in good health. Material: blood. CDR3 sequence reads: CASSPSRSPLHF. The CDR3 nucleotides are TGTGCCAGCAGCCCTAGCCGTTCACCCCTCCACTTT.